The 21 T cell receptor beta chains below come from one sample, sequenced in a study of T cells in Graves' hyperthyroidism and ophthalmopathy. Using RNA transcripts as the source, TCR beta CDR3 regions were amplified. The TCR CDR3 first-round RT-PCR relied on the HTBI primer set. In TCRdb, the multiplex PCR reads were re-called with MiXCR into one record per CDR3 protein. The sample holds approximately 600,000 distinct CDR3 sequences, about 16% seen once. Input material: blood. These receptors came from a woman aged 25 to 39 with Graves' hyperthyroidism.

The V and J genes are TRBV19 and TRBJ1-5; 10 bases map to TRBD1. The J segment lost 9 bases and the V segment lost 10 bases, leaving 3 bases of the junction unmatched. The germline V gene encodes CDR1 LNHDA and CDR2 SQIVND (reference sequence). The CDR3 contains 11 residues. The chain's CDR3 is CATGQGTPQHF. CDR3 nucleotide sequence: TGTGCCACGGGACAGGGGACGCCCCAGCATTTT.

This clonotype has a handful of counts. This chain joins TRBV24-1 and TRBJ2-3, with D perhaps matching TRBD1 (6 bases). CDR3 size: 16 residues. V was clipped by 5 bases and J by 4 bases, with 18 bases between them. The germline V gene has CDR1 KGHDR and CDR2 SFDVKD. The CDR3 sequence: CATSANTGNLADTQYF. In DNA, the CDR3 is TGTGCCACCAGTGCCAACACAGGGAATTTGGCAGATACGCAGTATTTT.

The chain joins TRBV11-2 to TRBJ2-5; tentative D call: TRBD1 (5 bases). V lost 5 bases and J 4 bases, leaving 14 bases between the germline ends. The CDR3 runs 14 residues. Per germline, CDR1 SGHAT and CDR2 FQNNGV. CDR3 amino acids: CASSPTRASETQYF. The CDR3 DNA is TGTGCCAGCAGCCCTACCAGGGCGTCAGAGACCCAGTACTTC.

This clonotype was picked up many times. The chain carries TRBV6-2 or TRBV6-3 and TRBJ2-1; D remains unclear. CDR3 length: 15 residues. The ends were cut back, 6 bases at V and 5 bases at J, with 17 bases in the middle. Germline CDR1 MNHEY, CDR2 SVGEGT. CDR3: CASRPAPVQNNEQFF. CDR3 coding DNA: TGTGCCAGCAGACCGGCCCCGGTCCAAAACAATGAGCAGTTCTTC.

This clonotype has a handful of counts. The gene calls are TRBV29-1 and TRBJ1-5; D possibly corresponds to TRBD1 (5 bases). CDR1 and CDR2 from the germline V gene are SQVTM and ANQGSEA. V was shortened by 6 bases and J by 3 bases, with 12 bases between the two germline ends. The CDR3 spans 13 residues. CDR3 residues: CSVRKGINQPQHF. CDR3 nucleotide sequence: TGCAGCGTCAGGAAGGGGATCAATCAGCCCCAGCATTTT.

This clonotype was seen many times. The rearrangement joins TRBV6-1 to TRBJ1-5, with TRBD1 identical over 9 bases. In germline, CDR1 is MNHNS, CDR2 SASEGT. This CDR3 region has 16 residues. J gave up 3 bases and V 6 bases, and 9 bases lay outside the gene matches. Here the CDR3 DNA reads TGTGCCAGCAGGAGCGCCCGGGACAGGGACAATCAGCCCCAGCATTTT. This encodes CASRSARDRDNQPQHF.

This clonotype was detected a few times. This chain connects TRBV14 to TRBJ2-7; 10 nucleotides align to TRBD1. Trimming cost V 6 bases and J 1 base; bases outside gene matches: 3. The CDR3 length is 14 residues. The germline gives CDR1 SGHDN, CDR2 FVKESK. The CDR3 reads CASRGQGTSYEQYF. The CDR3 nucleotides are TGTGCCAGCAGGGGACAGGGGACTTCCTACGAGCAGTACTTC.

This clonotype was detected many times. The rearrangement uses TRBV2 and TRBJ1-1, with TRBD1 identical over 9 bases. The CDR3 is 14 residues long. Trimming cost V 6 bases and J 1 base; bases outside gene matches: 3. Looked up from germline, CDR1 is SNHLY and CDR2 is FYNNEI. CDR3 nucleotides: TGTGCCAGCAGGACAGGGGGGAGGAACACTGAAGCTTTCTTT. This translates into CASRTGGRNTEAFF.

This chain links TRBV27 with TRBJ1-1, with D unresolved. The CDR3 is made up of 13 amino acids. V lost 7 bases and J lost 2, with 11 bases in between. Germline V CDR1 and CDR2: MNHEY, SMNVEV (reference sequence). The CDR3 nucleotides are TGTGCCAGCACCGGGAGACTAAACACTGAAGCTTTCTTT. Translated: CASTGRLNTEAFF.

A word on this clonotype: A much larger clone differs from this one at a single base, so this may be a read error. The chain has TRBV2 and TRBJ2-1; possibly TRBD2 for D (6 bases). The ends were cut back, 8 bases at V and 6 bases at J, with 14 bases in the middle. The V gene's germline CDR1 is SNHLY and CDR2 FYNNEI. This CDR3 region has 13 residues. The CDR3 nucleotides read TGTGCCAGCCGGCTAGCGATAGGCAATGAGCAGTTCTTC. It codes for CASRLAIGNEQFF.

V usage is TRBV28 and J usage is TRBJ2-1; 15 bases agree with TRBD2. Trimming took 2 bases from V and 5 from J; bases not matched to a gene: 7. This CDR3 region has 18 residues. Germline V gene sequence: CDR1 MDHEN, CDR2 SYDVKM. CDR3 DNA sequence: TGTGCCAGCAGTTTAGTCGGACTAGCGGGAGGGGGTAACAATGAGCAGTTCTTC. This codes for CASSLVGLAGGGNNEQFF.

The CDR3 spells CASSYFVSGRTDEQYF. Written as DNA, the CDR3 is TGTGCCAGCAGTTACTTTGTTAGCGGGAGAACCGACGAGCAGTACTTC. J is TRBJ2-7 and V is TRBV6-2 or TRBV6-3; TRBD2 matches 9 bases. The J segment lost 5 bases and the V segment lost 1 base, leaving 9 bases of the junction unmatched. This CDR3 contains 16 residues. Germline values: CDR1 MNHEY, CDR2 SVGEGT.

This chain uses TRBV29-1 with TRBJ1-1, with TRBD1 as a possible D gene (5 bases). CDR1 and CDR2 (germline): SQVTM, ANQGSEA. V was trimmed by 0 bases and J by 3 bases, leaving 14 bases between them. The CDR3 consists of 15 residues. The CDR3 loop reads CSVEDPVGGYTEAFF. The CDR3 DNA follows: TGCAGCGTTGAAGATCCAGTGGGGGGATACACTGAAGCTTTCTTT.

This clonotype was recorded many times. The chain employs TRBV11-2 and TRBJ1-6, with D perhaps matching TRBD1 (6 bases). This CDR3 is 19 amino acids long. V lost 5 bases, J lost 0 bases, and 20 bases lay in between. The germline V gene encodes CDR1 SGHAT and CDR2 FQNNGV. The CDR3 sequence is CASSRQVPTFSSYNSPLHF. CDR3 bases: TGTGCCAGCAGCCGACAGGTCCCTACCTTCAGCTCCTATAATTCACCCCTCCACTTT. The variable domain in full, with the rest retrieved from reference TRBV11-2 and TRBJ1-6, is EAGVAQSPRYKIIEKRQSVAFWCNPISGHATLYWYQQILGQGPKLLIQFQNNGVVDDSQLPKDRFSAERLKGVDSTLKIQPAKLEDSAVYLCASSRQVPTFSSYNSPLHFGNGTRLTVT.

This clonotype was seen a handful of times. This chain uses TRBV12-5 with TRBJ1-1; D is ambiguous. CDR1 is LGHNT and CDR2 is FRNRAP in the germline V gene. V was clipped by 6 bases and J by 4 bases, with 12 bases between them. The length of the CDR3 is 13 residues. CDR3 protein: CASGLDFGTEAFF. The CDR3 DNA follows: TGTGCTAGTGGCCTTGACTTTGGCACTGAAGCTTTCTTT.

The sample holds many counts of this clonotype. This chain links TRBV28 with TRBJ1-6, with D hard to call. This CDR3 is built from 17 residues. V was pared by 1 base and J by 5 bases, with 15 bases between. Germline V CDR1 and CDR2: MDHEN, SYDVKM. CDR3 nucleotides: TGTGCCAGCAGTTTATTGGCAGTTGCTCCTAATAATTCACCCCTCCACTTT. Protein sequence: CASSLLAVAPNNSPLHF. Full variable domain (rest looked up from reference TRBV28 and TRBJ1-6): DVKVTQSSRYLVKRTGEKVFLECVQDMDHENMFWYRQDPGLGLRLIYFSYDVKMKEKGDIPEGYSVSREKKERFSLILESASTNQTSMYLCASSLLAVAPNNSPLHFGNGTRLTVT.

This clonotype was picked up many times. This rearrangement joins TRBV11-2 to TRBJ2-1; TRBD1 might be the D (5 bases). Germline V gene data show CDR1 as SGHAT and CDR2 as FQNNGV. Trimming took 3 bases from V and 4 from J, leaving 10 bases between them. The CDR3 loop spans 14 amino acids. As DNA, the CDR3 is TGTGCCAGCAGCTTTGGGGCGCAATACAATGAGCAGTTCTTC. Its protein product is CASSFGAQYNEQFF.

This clonotype was counted only a few times. V is TRBV6-2 or TRBV6-3 and J is TRBJ2-4, with 9 positions matching TRBD2. The CDR3 has 16 residues. V shed 0 bases, J shed 1 base, and the junction held 1 base outside the gene matches. Per the germline V gene, CDR1 is MNHEY and CDR2 is SVGEGT. The CDR3 region is CASSYSTSGAKNIQYF. In DNA form, the CDR3 reads TGTGCCAGCAGTTACTCGACTAGCGGTGCCAAAAACATTCAGTACTTC.

The gene calls are TRBV9 and TRBJ1-2; TRBD1 matches 7 bases. J lost 4 bases, V lost 4 bases, and 10 bases had no gene match. The CDR3 length is 15 residues. Germline V lookup: CDR1 SGDLS, CDR2 YYNGEE. The CDR3 bases are TGTGCCAGCAGCCCCCAGGGACAGCCCTTCTATGGCTACACCTTC. It yields the protein CASSPQGQPFYGYTF.

The chain employs TRBV7-9 and TRBJ2-3, with TRBD2 matching 12 bases. From germline, CDR1 is SEHNR and CDR2 FQNEAQ (reference sequence). The CDR3 has 17 amino acids. V shed 5 bases and J 4 bases; nucleotides not matched to a gene: 10. CDR3 amino acids: CASSLSTSGSTSDTQYF. The CDR3 coding sequence is TGTGCCAGCAGCCTCTCGACTAGCGGGAGTACGTCAGATACGCAGTATTTT.

This clonotype came up a few times. The V and J genes are TRBV20-1 and TRBJ1-2; tentative D call: TRBD1 (6 bases). Per the germline V gene, CDR1 is DFQATT and CDR2 is SNEGSKA (reference sequence). The CDR3 sequence is 14 residues long. With 1 base removed from V and 7 bases from J, the gap between germline ends came to 16 bases. CDR3 nucleotide sequence: TGCAGTGCTAGAGGAGGACAGTCTAGCGGTGGCTACACCTTC. Protein: CSARGGQSSGGYTF.